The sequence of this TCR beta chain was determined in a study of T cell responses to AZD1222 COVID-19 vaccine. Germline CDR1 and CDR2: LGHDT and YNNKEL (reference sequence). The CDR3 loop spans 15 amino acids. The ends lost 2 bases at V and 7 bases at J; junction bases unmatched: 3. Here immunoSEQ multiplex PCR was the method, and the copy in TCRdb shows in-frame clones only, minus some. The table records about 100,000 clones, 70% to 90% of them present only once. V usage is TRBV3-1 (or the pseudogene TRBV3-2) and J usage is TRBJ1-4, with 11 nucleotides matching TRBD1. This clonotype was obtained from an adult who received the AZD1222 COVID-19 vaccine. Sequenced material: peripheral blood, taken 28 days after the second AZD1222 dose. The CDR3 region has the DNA TGTGCCAGCAGCCAACCGGGGACAGGGGGTGAAAAACTGTTTTTT. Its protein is CASSQPGTGGEKLFF.